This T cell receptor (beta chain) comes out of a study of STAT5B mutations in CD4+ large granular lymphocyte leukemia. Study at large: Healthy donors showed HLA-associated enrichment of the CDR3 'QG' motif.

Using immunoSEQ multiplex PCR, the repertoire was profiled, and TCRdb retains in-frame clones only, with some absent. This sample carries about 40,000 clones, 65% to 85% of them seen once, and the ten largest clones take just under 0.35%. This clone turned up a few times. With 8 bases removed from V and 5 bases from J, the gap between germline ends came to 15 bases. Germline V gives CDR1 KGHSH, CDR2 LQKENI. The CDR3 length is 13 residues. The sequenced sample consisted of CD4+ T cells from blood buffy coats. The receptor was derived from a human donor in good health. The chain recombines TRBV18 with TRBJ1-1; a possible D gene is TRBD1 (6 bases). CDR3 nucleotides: TGTGCCAGCACCCAGGGGCGGCTGACTGAAGCTTTCTTT. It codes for CASTQGRLTEAFF. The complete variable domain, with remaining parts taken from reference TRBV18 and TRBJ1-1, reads NAGVMQNPRHLVRRRGQEARLRCSPMKGHSHVYWYRQLPEEGLKFMVYLQKENIIDESGMPKERFSAEFPKEGPSILRIQQVVRGDSAAYFCASTQGRLTEAFFGQGTRLTVV.